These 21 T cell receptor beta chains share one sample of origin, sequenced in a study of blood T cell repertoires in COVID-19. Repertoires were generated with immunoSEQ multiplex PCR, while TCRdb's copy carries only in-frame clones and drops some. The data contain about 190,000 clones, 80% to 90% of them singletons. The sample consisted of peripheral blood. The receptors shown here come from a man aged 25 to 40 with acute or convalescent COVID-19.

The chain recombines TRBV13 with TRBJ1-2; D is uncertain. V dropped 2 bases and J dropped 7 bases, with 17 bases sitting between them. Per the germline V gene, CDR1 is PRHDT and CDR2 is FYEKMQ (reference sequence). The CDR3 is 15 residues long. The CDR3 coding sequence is TGTGCCAGCAGCTTACTAGGATCATCGCTCAGTGGCTACACCTTC. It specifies CASSLLGSSLSGYTF.

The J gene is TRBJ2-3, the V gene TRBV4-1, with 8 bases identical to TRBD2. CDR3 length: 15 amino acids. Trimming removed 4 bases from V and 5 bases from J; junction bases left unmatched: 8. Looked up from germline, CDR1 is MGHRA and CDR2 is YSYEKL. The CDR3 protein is CASSPSGTRGDTQYF. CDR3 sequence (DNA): TGCGCCAGCAGCCCCTCCGGGACTAGAGGAGATACGCAGTATTTT.

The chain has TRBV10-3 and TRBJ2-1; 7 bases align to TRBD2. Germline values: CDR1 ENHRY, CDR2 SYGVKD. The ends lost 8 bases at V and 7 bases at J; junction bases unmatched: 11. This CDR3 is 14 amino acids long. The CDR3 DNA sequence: TGTGCCATCTCTGGGGGGGGAAGTATGAATGAGCAGTTCTTC. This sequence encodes CAISGGGSMNEQFF.

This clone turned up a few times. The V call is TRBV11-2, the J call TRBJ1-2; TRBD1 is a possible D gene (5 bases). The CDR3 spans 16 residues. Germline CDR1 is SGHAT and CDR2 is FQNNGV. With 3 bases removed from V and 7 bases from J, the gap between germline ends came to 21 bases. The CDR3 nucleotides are TGTGCCAGCAGCTTCAGTAGGACAAGCTGGCGAGGTGGCTACACCTTC. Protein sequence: CASSFSRTSWRGGYTF. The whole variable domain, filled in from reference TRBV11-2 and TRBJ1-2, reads EAGVAQSPRYKIIEKRQSVAFWCNPISGHATLYWYQQILGQGPKLLIQFQNNGVVDDSQLPKDRFSAERLKGVDSTLKIQPAKLEDSAVYLCASSFSRTSWRGGYTFGSGTRLTVV.

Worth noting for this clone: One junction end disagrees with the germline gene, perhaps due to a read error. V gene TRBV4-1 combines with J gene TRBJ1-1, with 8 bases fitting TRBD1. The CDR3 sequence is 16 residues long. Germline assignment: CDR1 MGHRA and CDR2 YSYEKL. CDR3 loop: CASSQEARQGNAEAFF. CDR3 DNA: TGCGCCAGCAGCCAAGAGGCCCGACAGGGGAACGCTGAAGCTTTCTTT.

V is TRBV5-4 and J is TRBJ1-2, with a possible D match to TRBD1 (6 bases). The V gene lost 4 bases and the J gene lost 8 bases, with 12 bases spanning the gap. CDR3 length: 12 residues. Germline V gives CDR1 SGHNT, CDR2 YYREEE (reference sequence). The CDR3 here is CASSGRQEGYTF. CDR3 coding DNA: TGTGCCAGCAGCGGACGACAGGAAGGCTACACCTTC.

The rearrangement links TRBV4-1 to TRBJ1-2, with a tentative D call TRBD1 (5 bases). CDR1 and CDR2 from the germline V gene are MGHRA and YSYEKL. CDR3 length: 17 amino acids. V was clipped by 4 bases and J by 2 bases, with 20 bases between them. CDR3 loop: CASSLIFGGGTNYGYTF. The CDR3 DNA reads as TGCGCCAGCAGCCTTATCTTTGGGGGAGGGACCAACTATGGCTACACCTTC.

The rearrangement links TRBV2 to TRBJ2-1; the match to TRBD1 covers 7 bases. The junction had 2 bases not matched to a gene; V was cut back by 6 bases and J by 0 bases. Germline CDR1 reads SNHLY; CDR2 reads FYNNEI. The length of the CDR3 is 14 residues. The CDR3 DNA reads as TGTGCCAGCAGGACAGGGAGCTCCTACAATGAGCAGTTCTTC. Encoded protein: CASRTGSSYNEQFF.

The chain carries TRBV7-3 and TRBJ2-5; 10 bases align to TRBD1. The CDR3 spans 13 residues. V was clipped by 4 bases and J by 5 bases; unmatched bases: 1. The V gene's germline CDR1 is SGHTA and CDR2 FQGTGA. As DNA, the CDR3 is TGTGCCAGCAGCTCGGACAGGGGGGAGACCCAGTACTTC. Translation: CASSSDRGETQYF.

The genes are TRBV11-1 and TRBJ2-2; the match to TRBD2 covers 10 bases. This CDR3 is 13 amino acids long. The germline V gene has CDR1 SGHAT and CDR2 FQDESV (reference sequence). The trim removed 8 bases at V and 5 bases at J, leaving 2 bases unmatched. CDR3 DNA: TGTGCCAGCTTACTAGCGGGGACCGGGGAGCTGTTTTTT. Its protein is CASLLAGTGELFF.

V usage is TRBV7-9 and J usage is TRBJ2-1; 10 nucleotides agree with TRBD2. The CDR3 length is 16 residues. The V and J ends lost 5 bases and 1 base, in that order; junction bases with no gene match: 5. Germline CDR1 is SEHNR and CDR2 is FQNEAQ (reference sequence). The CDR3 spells CASSPRTSGSYNEQFF. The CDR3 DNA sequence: TGTGCCAGCAGCCCTAGGACTAGCGGATCCTACAATGAGCAGTTCTTC.

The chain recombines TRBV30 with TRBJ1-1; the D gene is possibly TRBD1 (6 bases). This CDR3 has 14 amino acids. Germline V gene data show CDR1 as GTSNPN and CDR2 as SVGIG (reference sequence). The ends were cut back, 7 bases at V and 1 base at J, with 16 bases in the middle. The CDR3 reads CASLRGGANTEAFF. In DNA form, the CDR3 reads TGTGCCTCGCTTAGGGGGGGGGCGAACACTGAAGCTTTCTTT.

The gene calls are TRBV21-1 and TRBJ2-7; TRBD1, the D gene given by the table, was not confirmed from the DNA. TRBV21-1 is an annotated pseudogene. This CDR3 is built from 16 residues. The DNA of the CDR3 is TGTGCCAGCAGCCGCCTGGACAGGGAATTGGGCTACGAGCAGTACTTC. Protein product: CASSRLDRELGYEQYF.

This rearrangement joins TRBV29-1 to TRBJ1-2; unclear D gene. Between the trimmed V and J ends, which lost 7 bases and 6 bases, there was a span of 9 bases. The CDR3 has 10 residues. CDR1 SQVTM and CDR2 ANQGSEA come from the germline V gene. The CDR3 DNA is TGCAGCGCAGATCGGGATGGCTACACCTTC. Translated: CSADRDGYTF.

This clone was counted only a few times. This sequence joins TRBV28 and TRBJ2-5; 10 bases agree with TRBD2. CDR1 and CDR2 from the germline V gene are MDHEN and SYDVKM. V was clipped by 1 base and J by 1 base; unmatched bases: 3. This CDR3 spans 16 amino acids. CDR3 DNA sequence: TGTGCCAGCAGTTTATTAAGCGGGAGGGTCCAAGAGACCCAGTACTTC. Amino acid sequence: CASSLLSGRVQETQYF.

This chain's CDR3 is CAIGDQGGETQYF. CDR3 nucleotide sequence: TGTGCCATTGGAGACCAGGGGGGAGAGACCCAGTACTTC. V and J are TRBV3-1 (or the pseudogene TRBV3-2) and TRBJ2-5; D possibly corresponds to TRBD1 (7 bases). This CDR3 is built from 13 residues. Looked up from germline, CDR1 is LGHDT and CDR2 is YNNKEL (reference sequence). V was shortened by 10 bases and J by 4 bases, with 16 bases between the two germline ends.

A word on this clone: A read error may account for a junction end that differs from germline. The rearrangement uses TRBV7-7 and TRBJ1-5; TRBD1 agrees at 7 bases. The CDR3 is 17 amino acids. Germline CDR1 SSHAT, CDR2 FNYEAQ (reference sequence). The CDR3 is CASSLLRTGYSNQPQHF. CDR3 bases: TGTGCTAGCAGCTTATTAAGGACAGGATATAGCAATCAGCCCCAGCATTTT.

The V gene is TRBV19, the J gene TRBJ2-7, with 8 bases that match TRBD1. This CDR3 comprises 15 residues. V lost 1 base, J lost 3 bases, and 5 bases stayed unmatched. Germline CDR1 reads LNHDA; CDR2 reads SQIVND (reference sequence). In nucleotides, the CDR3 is TGTGCCAGTAGTATAGTGTCAGGGGGCAACTACGAGCAGTACTTC. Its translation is CASSIVSGGNYEQYF.

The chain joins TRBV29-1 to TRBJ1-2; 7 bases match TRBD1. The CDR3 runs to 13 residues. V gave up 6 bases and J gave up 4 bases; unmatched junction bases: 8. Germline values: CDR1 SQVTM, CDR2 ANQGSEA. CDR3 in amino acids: CSVDRETTYGYTF. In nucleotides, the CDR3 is TGCAGCGTCGACAGGGAGACAACCTATGGCTACACCTTC.

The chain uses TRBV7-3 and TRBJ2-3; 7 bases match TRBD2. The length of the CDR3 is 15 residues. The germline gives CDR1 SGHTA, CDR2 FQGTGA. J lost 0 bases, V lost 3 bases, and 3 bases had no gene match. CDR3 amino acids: CASSFGRGSTDTQYF. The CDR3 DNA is TGTGCCAGCAGCTTCGGGCGGGGGAGCACAGATACGCAGTATTTT.

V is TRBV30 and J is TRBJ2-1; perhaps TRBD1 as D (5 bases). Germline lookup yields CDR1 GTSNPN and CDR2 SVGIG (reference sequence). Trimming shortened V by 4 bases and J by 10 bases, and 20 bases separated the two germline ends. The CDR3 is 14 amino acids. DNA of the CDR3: TGTGCCTGGAATAAGGGGCCGGCCTATGGCGAGCAGTTCTTC. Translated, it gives CAWNKGPAYGEQFF.